The TCR beta chain under discussion was sequenced for a study of blood T cell repertoires in COVID-19. Study information: COVID-19 samples collected from the United States, Italy and Spain covered acute and convalescent phases. PBMCs, B-cell-depleted T cells, or T cells were the source of the cDNA or gDNA that made up the material.

Per the original data handling: It was from reference gene primer amplification that nucleated cell counts were estimated. The table came from immunoSEQ multiplex PCR; TCRdb's copy has only in-frame clones and leaves some out. That table is the source of V, J and clone size, and D and trimming were worked out from the DNA. Of some 150,000 clones listed, roughly 90% are singletons. The CDR3 totals 15 residues. Germline CDR1 is MNHEY and CDR2 is SMNVEV (reference sequence). The trim removed 5 bases at V and 7 bases at J, leaving 10 bases unmatched. All enrollees were about 18 to 89 years old and from about 24 US areas.

The chain joins TRBV27 to TRBJ1-5; TRBD1 matches 8 bases. The receptor's source is a woman in her 30s with acute COVID-19. Sequencing was done on a sample of PBMCs or T cells enriched from blood (not recorded which). The CDR3 DNA is TGTGCCAGCAGTCTCAGGACAGGGCAGGACCAGCCCCAGCATTTT. Translated, it gives CASSLRTGQDQPQHF.